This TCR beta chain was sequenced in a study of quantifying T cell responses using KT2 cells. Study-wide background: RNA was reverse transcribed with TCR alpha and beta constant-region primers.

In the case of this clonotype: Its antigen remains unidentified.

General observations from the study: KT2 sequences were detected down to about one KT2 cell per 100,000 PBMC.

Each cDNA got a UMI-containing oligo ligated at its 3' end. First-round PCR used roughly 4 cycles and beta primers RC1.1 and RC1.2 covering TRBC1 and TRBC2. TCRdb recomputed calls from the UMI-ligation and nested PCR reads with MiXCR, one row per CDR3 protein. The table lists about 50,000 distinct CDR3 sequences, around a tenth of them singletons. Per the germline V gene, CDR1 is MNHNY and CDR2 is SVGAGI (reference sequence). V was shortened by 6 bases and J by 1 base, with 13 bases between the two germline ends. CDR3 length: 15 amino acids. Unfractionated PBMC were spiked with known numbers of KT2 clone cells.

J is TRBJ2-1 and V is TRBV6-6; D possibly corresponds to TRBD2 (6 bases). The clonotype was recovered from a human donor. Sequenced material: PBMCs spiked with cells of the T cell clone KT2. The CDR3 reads CASSPLLASYNEQFF. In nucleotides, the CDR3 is TGTGCCAGCAGCCCGCTACTAGCTTCCTACAATGAGCAGTTCTTC.